One sample yielded the 25 T cell receptor beta chains listed below, sequenced in a study of blood T cell repertoires in COVID-19. Clones were read by immunoSEQ multiplex PCR, and TCRdb kept only the in-frame ones, dropping some. The table has under 150,000 clones, around three quarters seen once; the top ten hold roughly 4%. The material sequenced was peripheral blood. Source of these receptors: an elderly woman with acute or convalescent COVID-19.

The J gene is TRBJ2-1, the V gene TRBV7-9; D call uncertain. The CDR3 spans 15 residues. CDR1 SEHNR and CDR2 FQNEAQ come from the germline V gene (reference sequence). Trimming took off 1 base at V and 0 bases at J, with 7 bases between the two ends. CDR3 sequence: CASSLDRSSYNEQFF. As DNA, the CDR3 is TGTGCCAGCAGCTTAGATCGGAGCTCCTACAATGAGCAGTTCTTC.

Here the CDR3 DNA reads TGTGCCAGCAGTTACCATTCGACAGGGGATCAGCCCCAGCATTTT. Its protein product is CASSYHSTGDQPQHF. The chain is built from TRBV6-2 or TRBV6-3 and TRBJ1-5, with 8 nucleotides matching TRBD1. CDR1 is MNHEY, CDR2 SVGEGT, per germline. Trimming removed 2 bases from V and 5 bases from J; junction bases left unmatched: 5. The CDR3 runs to 15 residues.

This clone has only a few counts. This chain joins TRBV24-1 and TRBJ2-1, with TRBD1 as a possible D gene (5 bases). Deletions cut 2 bases from V and 5 bases from J, with 12 bases between. This CDR3 has 15 residues. Germline V CDR1 and CDR2: KGHDR, SFDVKD. CDR3 protein: CATSDSLTGNNEQFF. CDR3 in DNA: TGTGCCACCAGTGATTCCTTAACAGGTAACAATGAGCAGTTCTTC.

The genes are TRBV19 and TRBJ2-7; D may be TRBD2 (5 bases). V dropped 1 base and J dropped 2 bases, with 12 bases sitting between them. CDR3 length equals 15 residues. The V gene's germline CDR1 is LNHDA and CDR2 SQIVND (reference sequence). The CDR3 DNA reads as TGTGCCAGTAGTATAGTGGTGGGAGAGACCTACGAGCAGTACTTC. Its translation is CASSIVVGETYEQYF.

V and J are TRBV10-3 and TRBJ1-2, with a possible D match to TRBD1 (5 bases). The V and J ends lost 5 bases and 8 bases respectively, with 15 bases between them. The CDR3 consists of 13 residues. Looked up from germline, CDR1 is ENHRY and CDR2 is SYGVKD. CDR3 residues: CAISPGETGGYTF. As DNA, the CDR3 is TGTGCCATCAGTCCGGGGGAGACCGGGGGCTACACCTTC.

This clone was counted between two and nine times. This sequence joins TRBV7-9 and TRBJ2-5; 7 positions match TRBD1. Unmatched junction bases numbered 3, after V lost 3 bases and J lost 2 bases. Germline-derived CDR1 and CDR2 are SEHNR and FQNEAQ (reference sequence). The CDR3 extends over 14 amino acids. The CDR3 region is CASSFGRGQETQYF. CDR3 nucleotides: TGTGCCAGCAGCTTCGGCAGGGGGCAAGAGACCCAGTACTTC. Full variable domain (outside the CDR3, taken from reference TRBV7-9 and TRBJ2-5): DTGVSQNPRHKITKRGQNVTFRCDPISEHNRLYWYRQTLGQGPEFLTYFQNEAQLEKSRLLSDRFSAERPKGSFSTLEIQRTEQGDSAMYLCASSFGRGQETQYFGPGTRLLVL.

J is TRBJ1-3 and V is TRBV18, with a possible D match to TRBD1 (6 bases). The CDR3 totals 15 residues. The V gene's germline CDR1 is KGHSH and CDR2 LQKENI. Trimming removed 3 bases at V and 1 base at J, with 10 bases between. This CDR3 reads CASSPGALSGNTIYF. The CDR3 coding sequence is TGTGCCAGCTCACCGGGGGCACTTTCTGGAAACACCATATATTTT.

The V call is TRBV19, the J call TRBJ2-7, with no clear D. Germline CDR1 and CDR2: LNHDA and SQIVND (reference sequence). The CDR3 loop spans 11 amino acids. V was clipped by 3 bases and J by 8 bases, with 8 bases between them. Here the CDR3 DNA reads TGTGCCAGTAGTATTGAAGAGAAGCAGTACTTC. Translation: CASSIEEKQYF.

The chain combines TRBV5-4 with TRBJ1-3; no clear D gene. Per germline, CDR1 SGHNT and CDR2 YYREEE (reference sequence). V gave up 0 bases and J gave up 4 bases, with 8 bases separating them. The CDR3 covers 14 residues. CDR3 sequence: CASSLAGEGNTIYF. The CDR3 DNA reads TGTGCCAGCAGCTTGGCCGGGGAGGGAAACACCATATATTTT.

The chain uses TRBV28 and TRBJ2-3, with a possible D match to TRBD2 (6 bases). V gave up 8 bases and J gave up 0 bases, with 9 bases separating them. CDR1 and CDR2 (germline): MDHEN, SYDVKM. This CDR3 comprises 13 residues. CDR3 protein: CASGGTSTDTQYF. CDR3 nucleotide sequence: TGTGCCAGCGGCGGGACCAGCACAGATACGCAGTATTTT. Full variable domain (rest looked up from reference TRBV28 and TRBJ2-3): DVKVTQSSRYLVKRTGEKVFLECVQDMDHENMFWYRQDPGLGLRLIYFSYDVKMKEKGDIPEGYSVSREKKERFSLILESASTNQTSMYLCASGGTSTDTQYFGPGTRLTVL.

The rearrangement joins TRBV28 to TRBJ2-1; 10 bases match TRBD2. The CDR3 sequence is 16 residues long. Germline values: CDR1 MDHEN, CDR2 SYDVKM. V dropped 4 bases and J dropped 7; count of bases not matched to a gene: 10. The DNA of the CDR3 is TGTGCCAGCAGTTCAAATAGCGGGAGGTCTTGGAATGAGCAGTTCTTC. This gives the protein CASSSNSGRSWNEQFF.

The chain is built from TRBV6-5 and TRBJ2-2, with D tentatively TRBD2 (6 bases). V lost 6 bases and J lost 6, with 11 bases in between. The CDR3 is 13 amino acids. Germline CDR1 and CDR2: MNHEY and SVGAGI. This chain's CDR3 is CASSRVAAGELFF. The DNA for the CDR3 is TGTGCCAGCAGCAGGGTAGCGGCCGGGGAGCTGTTTTTT.

This chain connects TRBV19 to TRBJ2-5, with 7 bases identical to TRBD1. The ends lost 2 bases at V and 2 bases at J; junction bases unmatched: 11. The CDR3 runs to 17 residues. Per the germline V gene, CDR1 is LNHDA and CDR2 is SQIVND (reference sequence). As DNA, the CDR3 is TGTGCCAGTAGTATAAGATCGGGACAGAGAGTTCAAGAGACCCAGTACTTC. Its protein is CASSIRSGQRVQETQYF. Based on the CDR3 plus reference TRBV19 and TRBJ2-5, the full variable domain is DGGITQSPKYLFRKEGQNVTLSCEQNLNHDAMYWYRQDPGQGLRLIYYSQIVNDFQKGDIAEGYSVSREKKESFPLTVTSAQKNPTAFYLCASSIRSGQRVQETQYFGPGTRLLVL.

The V and J genes are TRBV28 and TRBJ1-2; D might be TRBD1 (5 bases). Germline CDR1 and CDR2: MDHEN and SYDVKM. The V end was cut by 2 bases, the J end by 2 bases, with 9 bases between. The CDR3 contains 14 residues. CDR3: CASSLVDRNYGYTF. As DNA, the CDR3 is TGTGCCAGCAGTTTAGTCGACAGAAACTATGGCTACACCTTC.

J is TRBJ2-1 and V is TRBV9; D may be TRBD1 (6 bases). V was pared by 1 base and J by 9 bases, with 11 bases between. Germline CDR1 is SGDLS and CDR2 is YYNGEE. The CDR3 is 13 residues long. The CDR3 loop reads CASSVSRGGEQFF. The CDR3 region has the DNA TGTGCCAGCAGCGTAAGCAGGGGCGGTGAGCAGTTCTTC.

The V call is TRBV6-1, the J call TRBJ1-6, with D hard to call. V was trimmed by 0 bases and J by 0 bases, leaving 12 bases between them. This CDR3 comprises 18 residues. From germline, CDR1 is MNHNS and CDR2 SASEGT. CDR3 sequence: CASSEANGKSSYNSPLHF. In DNA, the CDR3 is TGTGCCAGCAGTGAAGCTAATGGCAAAAGCTCCTATAATTCACCCCTCCACTTT.

In its sample, this clone was seen a few times. The CDR3 DNA follows: TGTGCCAGCTCACCACAGGGACAGAGTAATTCACCCCTCCACTTT. This sequence encodes CASSPQGQSNSPLHF. The genes are TRBV18 and TRBJ1-6; 7 bases are a match to TRBD1. This CDR3 is built from 15 residues. CDR1 is KGHSH and CDR2 is LQKENI in the germline V gene. With V trimmed by 1 base and J by 6 bases, 3 bases remained unmatched.

The rearrangement uses TRBV12-3 or TRBV12-4 and TRBJ2-7; the D gene is possibly TRBD2 (5 bases). The CDR3 consists of 13 residues. Trimming pared 2 bases from V and 0 bases from J, leaving 5 bases between. The CDR3 loop is CASSLRGSYEQYF. The CDR3 region has the DNA TGTGCCAGCAGTTTACGGGGCTCCTACGAGCAGTACTTC.

V gene TRBV19 combines with J gene TRBJ1-5; D ambiguous. Germline assignment: CDR1 LNHDA and CDR2 SQIVND (reference sequence). The CDR3 contains 15 residues. V lost 1 base and J lost 5, with 12 bases in between. CDR3 nucleotides: TGTGCCAGTAGTATAGCTGAGGGCAGTTATCAGCCCCAGCATTTT. Translation gives CASSIAEGSYQPQHF. Full variable domain (missing parts from reference TRBV19 and TRBJ1-5): DGGITQSPKYLFRKEGQNVTLSCEQNLNHDAMYWYRQDPGQGLRLIYYSQIVNDFQKGDIAEGYSVSREKKESFPLTVTSAQKNPTAFYLCASSIAEGSYQPQHFGDGTRLSIL.

The V call is TRBV2, the J call TRBJ2-1; TRBD1 agrees at 8 bases. The trim removed 6 bases at V and 0 bases at J, leaving 4 bases unmatched. Germline V lookup: CDR1 SNHLY, CDR2 FYNNEI. The CDR3 extends over 15 amino acids. CDR3 loop: CASRTGTGSYNEQFF. DNA for the CDR3: TGTGCCAGCAGGACCGGGACAGGCTCCTACAATGAGCAGTTCTTC. Combining the CDR3 with reference TRBV2 and TRBJ2-1 gives the whole variable domain EPEVTQTPSHQVTQMGQEVILRCVPISNHLYFYWYRQILGQKVEFLVSFYNNEISEKSEIFDDQFSVERPDGSNFTLKIRSTKLEDSAMYFCASRTGTGSYNEQFFGPGTRLTVL.

This clone was picked up one time. The gene calls are TRBV7-6 and TRBJ1-4; 8 bases line up with TRBD1. The CDR3 totals 15 residues. Trimming cost V 1 base and J 5 bases; bases outside gene matches: 3. Germline CDR1 reads SGHVS; CDR2 reads FNYEAQ. The CDR3 DNA follows: TGTGCCAGCAGCTTAGACAGGGGGTTCAATGAAAAACTGTTTTTT. It translates to CASSLDRGFNEKLFF.

V usage is TRBV19 and J usage is TRBJ1-6, with TRBD1 as a possible D gene (6 bases). The CDR3 is 17 amino acids. V lost 5 bases, J lost 5 bases, and 19 bases lay in between. The germline V gene encodes CDR1 LNHDA and CDR2 SQIVND (reference sequence). The CDR3 DNA sequence: TGTGCCAGTAGTTTCCGACAGGCCCTAAGGAATAATTCACCCCTCCACTTT. It codes for CASSFRQALRNNSPLHF. The full variable domain, with the rest looked up from reference TRBV19 and TRBJ1-6, is DGGITQSPKYLFRKEGQNVTLSCEQNLNHDAMYWYRQDPGQGLRLIYYSQIVNDFQKGDIAEGYSVSREKKESFPLTVTSAQKNPTAFYLCASSFRQALRNNSPLHFGNGTRLTVT.

The V and J genes are TRBV19 and TRBJ1-3; D gene unclear. Per germline, CDR1 LNHDA and CDR2 SQIVND (reference sequence). V was shortened by 11 bases and J by 0 bases, with 11 bases between the two germline ends. The CDR3 is 13 amino acids. CDR3 nucleotides: TGTGCCCCCTACTTTAGCTCTGGAAACACCATATATTTT. Encoded protein: CAPYFSSGNTIYF.

The gene calls are TRBV11-1 and TRBJ2-1; 7 positions agree with TRBD2. The CDR3 runs to 14 residues. Germline CDR1 reads SGHAT; CDR2 reads FQDESV (reference sequence). The V segment lost 1 base and the J segment 7 bases; nucleotides outside the gene matches: 4. In DNA, the CDR3 is TGTGCCAGCAGCTTAGGGGGGGGAACAAATGAGCAGTTCTTC. The encoded protein is CASSLGGGTNEQFF.

The chain employs TRBV4-3 and TRBJ2-2; no clear D gene. The CDR3 sequence is 14 residues long. The V end lost 3 bases, the J end lost 4 bases, and 9 bases lay between the germline ends. The germline CDR1 and CDR2 sequences are LGHNA and YSLEER. In nucleotides, the CDR3 is TGCGCCAGCAGCCAGGGCCCGGTCACCGGGGAGCTGTTTTTT. Its translation is CASSQGPVTGELFF.